This T cell receptor (beta chain) was sequenced during a study of identical twins. Study results and limitations: Carriage of fewer insertions was seen in abundant cord blood beta clonotypes, whereas memory repertoires showed none. Out-of-frame alpha sequences shared by twins showed excess low generation probability. The study drew conclusions from cross-sectional statistical analysis, not from following the same donors.

As to this clonotype: Its antigen is undetermined.

A universal primer binding site was introduced by template switching. The final cDNA contained unique molecular identifiers. TCRdb independently ran MiXCR on the 5' RACE reads; one entry per CDR3 protein. The table lists 1.5 million to 2 million distinct CDR3 sequences, around 33% of them singletons, with roughly 0.3% in the top ten. V was cut by 4 bases and J by 11 bases, with 18 bases left in between. The germline V gene has CDR1 SGHKS and CDR2 YYEKEE (reference sequence). The CDR3 is made up of 13 amino acids. The source of this sequence is a newborn girl in good health. The rearrangement joins TRBV5-5 to TRBJ2-5, with D possibly TRBD2 on 6 matching bases. Sequencing input: cord blood. Here the CDR3 DNA reads TGTGCCAGCAGCCCATCTAGCGTGCATGAGCAGTACTTC. Protein product: CASSPSSVHEQYF.